The clone carrying this TCR beta chain occurred many times. Its antigen is unknown. Scientists made TCR beta libraries using quantitative 5'-RACE with molecular barcodes. TCRdb re-called the 5' RACE reads through MiXCR, storing one row per CDR3 protein. The sample carries about 420,000 distinct CDR3 sequences, approximately 20% recorded once. The data originate from a study of CD8 T cells in ankylosing spondylitis. The CDR3 extends over 15 amino acids. CDR1 and CDR2 (germline): ENHRY, SYGVKD. The V end was cut by 2 bases, the J end by 0 bases, with 11 bases between. Whole-study findings and limits: It appeared that ankylosing spondylitis blood was characterized by a TCR beta motif of roughly 8 highly homologous variants.

The gene calls are TRBV10-3 and TRBJ2-7; D gene ambiguous. Sequenced sample: blood, either unsorted or a sorted T cell fraction (not recorded which). This clonotype was obtained from a male donor with ankylosing spondylitis. Written as DNA, the CDR3 is TGTGCCATCAGTGAGACAGACCTCGTCTCCTACGAGCAGTACTTC. Translating it yields CAISETDLVSYEQYF.